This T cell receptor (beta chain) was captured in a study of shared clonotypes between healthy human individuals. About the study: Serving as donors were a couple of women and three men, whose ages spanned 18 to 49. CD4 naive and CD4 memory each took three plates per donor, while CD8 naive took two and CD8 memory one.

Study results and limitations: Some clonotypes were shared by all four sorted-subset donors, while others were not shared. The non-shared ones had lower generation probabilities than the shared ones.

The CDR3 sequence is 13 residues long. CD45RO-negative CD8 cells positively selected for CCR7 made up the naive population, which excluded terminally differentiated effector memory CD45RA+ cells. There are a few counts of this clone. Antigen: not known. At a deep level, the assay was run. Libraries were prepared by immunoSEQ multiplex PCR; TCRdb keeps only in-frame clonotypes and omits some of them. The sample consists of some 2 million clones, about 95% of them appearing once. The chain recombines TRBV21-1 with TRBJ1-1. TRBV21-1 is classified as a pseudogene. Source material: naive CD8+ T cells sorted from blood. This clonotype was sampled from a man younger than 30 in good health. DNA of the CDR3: TGTGCCAGCACCAGCGGGCAGAACACTGAAGCTTTCTTT. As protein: CASTSGQNTEAFF.